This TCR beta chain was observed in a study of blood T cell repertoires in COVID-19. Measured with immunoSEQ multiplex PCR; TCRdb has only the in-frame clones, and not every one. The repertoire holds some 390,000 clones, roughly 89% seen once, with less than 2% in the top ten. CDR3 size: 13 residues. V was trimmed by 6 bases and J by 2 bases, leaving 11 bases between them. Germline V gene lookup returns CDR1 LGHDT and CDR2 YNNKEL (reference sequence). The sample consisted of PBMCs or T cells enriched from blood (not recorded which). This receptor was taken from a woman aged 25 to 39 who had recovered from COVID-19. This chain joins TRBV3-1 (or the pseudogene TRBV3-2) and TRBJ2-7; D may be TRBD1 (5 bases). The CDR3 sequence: CASRLKGAYEQYF. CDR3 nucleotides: TGTGCCAGCAGACTAAAAGGGGCCTACGAGCAGTACTTC.